These 3 T cell receptor beta chains originate from one sample sequenced in a study of T cell responses to AZD1222 COVID-19 vaccine. Here immunoSEQ multiplex PCR was the method, and the copy in TCRdb shows in-frame clones only, minus some. This sample's table reports 150,000 or so clones. Sample: peripheral blood. These receptors all come from an adult in good health.

The V gene is TRBV5-6, the J gene TRBJ1-2; 7 nucleotides match TRBD1. Germline CDR1 SGHDT, CDR2 YYEEEE. V was clipped by 1 base and J by 10 bases; unmatched bases: 10. The length of the CDR3 is 14 residues. This CDR3 is CASSLYRGLIAYTF. CDR3 DNA: TGTGCCAGCAGCTTGTACAGGGGCCTCATTGCCTACACCTTC. Looking up the rest from reference TRBV5-6 and TRBJ1-2 gives the full variable domain: DAGVTQSPTHLIKTRGQQVTLRCSPKSGHDTVSWYQQALGQGPQFIFQYYEEEERQRGNFPDRFSGHQFPNYSSELNVNALLLGDSALYLCASSLYRGLIAYTFGSGTRLTVV.

This rearrangement joins TRBV19 to TRBJ2-3; D possibly matches TRBD1 or TRBD2 (6 bases each). V lost 5 bases, J lost 2 bases, and 11 bases lay in between. Germline-derived CDR1 and CDR2 are LNHDA and SQIVND (reference sequence). This CDR3 spans 14 amino acids. The CDR3 reads CASSLRGPTDTQYF. The CDR3, as DNA: TGTGCCAGTAGTTTACGGGGGCCCACAGATACGCAGTATTTT.

The chain recombines TRBV7-2 with TRBJ1-1; D call uncertain. There are 13 residues in the CDR3. Deletions cut 3 bases from V and 1 base from J, with 6 bases between. The V gene's germline CDR1 is SGHTA and CDR2 FQGNSA. The CDR3 DNA sequence: TGTGCCAGCAGCTTTACAGAGAACACTGAAGCTTTCTTT. This translates into CASSFTENTEAFF.